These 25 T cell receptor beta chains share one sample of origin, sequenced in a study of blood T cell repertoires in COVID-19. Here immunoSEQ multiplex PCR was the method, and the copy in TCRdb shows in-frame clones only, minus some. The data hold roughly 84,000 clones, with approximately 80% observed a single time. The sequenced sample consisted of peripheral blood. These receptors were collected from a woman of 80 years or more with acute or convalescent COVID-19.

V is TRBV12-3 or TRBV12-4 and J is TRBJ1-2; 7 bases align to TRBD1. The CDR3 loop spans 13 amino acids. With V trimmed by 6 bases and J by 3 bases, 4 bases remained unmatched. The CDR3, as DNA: TGTGCCAGCAGACGGACAGGAGACTATGGCTACACCTTC. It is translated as CASRRTGDYGYTF.

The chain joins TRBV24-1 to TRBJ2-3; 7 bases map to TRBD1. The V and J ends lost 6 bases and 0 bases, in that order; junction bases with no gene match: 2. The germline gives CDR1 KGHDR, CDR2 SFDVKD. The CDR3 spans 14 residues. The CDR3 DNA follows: TGTGCCACCAGTCCGGGACAGAGCACAGATACGCAGTATTTT. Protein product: CATSPGQSTDTQYF.

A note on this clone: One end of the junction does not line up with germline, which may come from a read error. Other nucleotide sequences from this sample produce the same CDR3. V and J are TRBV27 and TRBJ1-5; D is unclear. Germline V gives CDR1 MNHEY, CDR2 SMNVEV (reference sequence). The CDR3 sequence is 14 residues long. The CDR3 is CASSLLGANQPQHF. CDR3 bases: TGTGCCAGCAGTTTACTGGGCGCCAATCAACCCCAGCATTTT.

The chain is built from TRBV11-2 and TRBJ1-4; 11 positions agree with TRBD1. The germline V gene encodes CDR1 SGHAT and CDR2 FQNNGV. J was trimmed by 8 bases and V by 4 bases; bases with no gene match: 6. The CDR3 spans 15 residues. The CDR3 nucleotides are TGTGCCAGCAGCTCCGGGACAGGGGGGGGAGAAAAACTGTTTTTT. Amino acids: CASSSGTGGGEKLFF.

This CDR3 reads CASTPARGLGETQYF. CDR3 sequence (DNA): TGTGCCAGTACCCCCGCCAGGGGGCTTGGAGAGACCCAGTACTTC. The J gene is TRBJ2-5, the V gene TRBV19; 8 bases are a match to TRBD1. Germline CDR1 reads LNHDA; CDR2 reads SQIVND (reference sequence). V dropped 7 bases and J dropped 4; count of bases not matched to a gene: 11. The CDR3 is 15 residues long.

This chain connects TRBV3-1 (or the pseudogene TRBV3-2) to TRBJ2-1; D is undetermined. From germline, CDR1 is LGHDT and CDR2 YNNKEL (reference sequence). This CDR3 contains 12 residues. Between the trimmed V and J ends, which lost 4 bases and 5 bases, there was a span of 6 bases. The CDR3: CASSLRDNEQFF. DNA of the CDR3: TGTGCCAGCAGCCTCCGCGACAATGAGCAGTTCTTC.

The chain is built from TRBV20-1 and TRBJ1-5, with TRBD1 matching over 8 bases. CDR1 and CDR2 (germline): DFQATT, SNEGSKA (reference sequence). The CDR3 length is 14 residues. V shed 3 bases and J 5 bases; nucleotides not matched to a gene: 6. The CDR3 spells CSASSDRGHQPQHF. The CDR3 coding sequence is TGCAGTGCTAGTTCCGACAGGGGACATCAGCCCCAGCATTTT.

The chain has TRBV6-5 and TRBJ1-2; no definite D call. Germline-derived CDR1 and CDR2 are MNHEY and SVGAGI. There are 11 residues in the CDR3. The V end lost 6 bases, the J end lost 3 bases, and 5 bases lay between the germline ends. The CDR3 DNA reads TGTGCCAGCAGCGGGGACTATGGCTACACCTTC. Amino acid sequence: CASSGDYGYTF.

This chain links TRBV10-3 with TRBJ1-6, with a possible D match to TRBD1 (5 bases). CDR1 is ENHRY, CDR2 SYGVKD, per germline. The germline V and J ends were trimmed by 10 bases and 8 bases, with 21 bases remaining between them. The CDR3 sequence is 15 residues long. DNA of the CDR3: TGTGCCACCGCTTCCGGACAAAGGACGTATTCACCCCTCCACTTT. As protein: CATASGQRTYSPLHF.

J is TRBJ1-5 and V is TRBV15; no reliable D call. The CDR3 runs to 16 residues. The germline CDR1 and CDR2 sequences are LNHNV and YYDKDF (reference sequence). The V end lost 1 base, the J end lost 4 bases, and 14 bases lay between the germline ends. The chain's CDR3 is CATSRGNPGENQPQHF. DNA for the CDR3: TGTGCCACCAGCAGAGGAAATCCCGGAGAAAATCAGCCCCAGCATTTT.

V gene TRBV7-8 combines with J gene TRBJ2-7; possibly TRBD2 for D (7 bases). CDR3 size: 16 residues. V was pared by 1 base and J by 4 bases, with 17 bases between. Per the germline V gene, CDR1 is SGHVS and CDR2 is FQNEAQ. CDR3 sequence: CASSLGSGGGGYEQYF. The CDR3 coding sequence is TGTGCCAGCAGCTTAGGGAGTGGCGGGGGCGGATACGAGCAGTACTTC.

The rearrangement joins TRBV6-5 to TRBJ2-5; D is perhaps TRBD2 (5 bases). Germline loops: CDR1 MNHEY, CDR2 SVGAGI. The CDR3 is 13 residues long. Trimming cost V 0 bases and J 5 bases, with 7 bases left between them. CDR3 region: CASSYSGSETQYF. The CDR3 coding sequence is TGTGCCAGCAGTTACTCGGGGAGCGAGACCCAGTACTTC.

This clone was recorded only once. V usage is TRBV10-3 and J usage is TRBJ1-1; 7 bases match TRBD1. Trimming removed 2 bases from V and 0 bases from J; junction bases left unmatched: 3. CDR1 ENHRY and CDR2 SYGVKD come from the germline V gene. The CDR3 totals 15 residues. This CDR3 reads CAISEATGVNTEAFF. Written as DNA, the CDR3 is TGTGCCATCAGTGAGGCCACAGGGGTGAACACTGAAGCTTTCTTT.

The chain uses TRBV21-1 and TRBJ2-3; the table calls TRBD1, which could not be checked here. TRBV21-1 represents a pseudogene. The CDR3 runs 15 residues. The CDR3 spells CASSLPGQDTDTQYF. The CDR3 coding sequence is TGTGCCAGCAGCCTTCCGGGACAGGACACAGATACGCAGTATTTT.

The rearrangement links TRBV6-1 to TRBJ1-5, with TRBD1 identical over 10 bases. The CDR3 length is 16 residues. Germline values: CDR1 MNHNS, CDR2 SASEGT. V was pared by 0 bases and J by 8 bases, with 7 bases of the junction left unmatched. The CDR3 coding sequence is TGTGCCAGCAGTGAAGCTTTGGGACAGGGGTGGGAGCCCCAGCATTTT. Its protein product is CASSEALGQGWEPQHF.

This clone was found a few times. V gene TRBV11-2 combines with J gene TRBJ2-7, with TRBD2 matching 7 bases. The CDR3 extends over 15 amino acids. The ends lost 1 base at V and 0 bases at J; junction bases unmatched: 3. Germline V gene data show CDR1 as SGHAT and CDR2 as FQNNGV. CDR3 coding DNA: TGTGCCAGCAGCTTAGTCGCGGGAGTCTCCTACGAGCAGTACTTC. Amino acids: CASSLVAGVSYEQYF.

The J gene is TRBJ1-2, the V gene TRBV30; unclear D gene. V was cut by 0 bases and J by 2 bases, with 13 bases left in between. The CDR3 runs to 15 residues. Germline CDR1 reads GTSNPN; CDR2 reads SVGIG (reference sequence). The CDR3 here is CAWSVTGSENYGYTF. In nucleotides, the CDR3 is TGTGCCTGGAGTGTAACCGGCAGCGAGAACTATGGCTACACCTTC.

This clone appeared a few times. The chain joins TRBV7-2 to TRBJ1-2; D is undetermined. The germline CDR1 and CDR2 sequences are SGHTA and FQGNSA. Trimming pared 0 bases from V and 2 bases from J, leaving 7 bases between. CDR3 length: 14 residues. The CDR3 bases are TGTGCCAGCAGCTTAGCTCAGAGGAACTATGGCTACACCTTC. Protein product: CASSLAQRNYGYTF.

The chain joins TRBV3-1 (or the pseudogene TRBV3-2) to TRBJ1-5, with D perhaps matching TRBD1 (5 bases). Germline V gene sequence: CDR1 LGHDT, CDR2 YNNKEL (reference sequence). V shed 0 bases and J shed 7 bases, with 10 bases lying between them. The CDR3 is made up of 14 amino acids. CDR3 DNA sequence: TGTGCCAGCAGCCAAGAGGGACTTGGGCAGCCCCAGCATTTT. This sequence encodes CASSQEGLGQPQHF.

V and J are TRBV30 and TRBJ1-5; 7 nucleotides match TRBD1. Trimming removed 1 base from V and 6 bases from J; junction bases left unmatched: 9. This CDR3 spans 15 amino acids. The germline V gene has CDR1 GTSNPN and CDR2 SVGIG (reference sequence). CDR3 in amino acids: CAWSEYQGDRQPQHF. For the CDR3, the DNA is TGTGCCTGGAGTGAATACCAGGGGGATCGTCAGCCCCAGCATTTT. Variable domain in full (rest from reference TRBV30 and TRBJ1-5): SQTIHQWPATLVQPVGSPLSLECTVEGTSNPNLYWYRQAAGRGLQLLFYSVGIGQISSEVPQNLSASRPQDRQFILSSKKLLLSDSGFYLCAWSEYQGDRQPQHFGDGTRLSIL.

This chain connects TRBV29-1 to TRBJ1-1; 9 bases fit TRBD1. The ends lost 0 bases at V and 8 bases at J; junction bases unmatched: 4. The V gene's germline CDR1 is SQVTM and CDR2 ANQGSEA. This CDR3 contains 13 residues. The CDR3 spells CSVEDGDRAEAFF. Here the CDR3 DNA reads TGCAGCGTTGAAGATGGGGACAGGGCCGAAGCTTTCTTT.

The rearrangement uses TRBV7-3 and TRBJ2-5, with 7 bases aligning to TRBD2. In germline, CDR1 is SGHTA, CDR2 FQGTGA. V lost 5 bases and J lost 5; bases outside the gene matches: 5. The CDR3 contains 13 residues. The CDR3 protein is CASSPGTMETQYF. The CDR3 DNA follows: TGTGCCAGCAGCCCCGGGACTATGGAGACCCAGTACTTC.

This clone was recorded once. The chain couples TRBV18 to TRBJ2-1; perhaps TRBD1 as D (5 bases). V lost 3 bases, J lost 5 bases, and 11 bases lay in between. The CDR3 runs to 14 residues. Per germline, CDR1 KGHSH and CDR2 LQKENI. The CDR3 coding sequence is TGTGCCAGCTCACCGGTTGACAGAAACAATGAGCAGTTCTTC. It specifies CASSPVDRNNEQFF.

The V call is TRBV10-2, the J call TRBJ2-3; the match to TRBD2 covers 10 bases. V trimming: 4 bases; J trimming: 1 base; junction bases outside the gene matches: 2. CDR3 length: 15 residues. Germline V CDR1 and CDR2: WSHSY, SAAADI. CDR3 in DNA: TGCGCCAGCAGTGTTCTAGCGGGGGGCACAGATACGCAGTATTTT. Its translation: CASSVLAGGTDTQYF.

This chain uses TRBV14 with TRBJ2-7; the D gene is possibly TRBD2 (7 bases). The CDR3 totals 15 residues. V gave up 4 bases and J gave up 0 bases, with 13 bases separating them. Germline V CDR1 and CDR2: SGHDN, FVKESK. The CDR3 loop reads CASSLQGLSSYEQYF. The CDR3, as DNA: TGTGCCAGCAGCCTACAGGGACTAAGCTCCTACGAGCAGTACTTC. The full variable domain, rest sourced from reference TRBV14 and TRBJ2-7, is EAGVTQFPSHSVIEKGQTVTLRCDPISGHDNLYWYRRVMGKEIKFLLHFVKESKQDESGMPNNRFLAERTGGTYSTLKVQPAELEDSGVYFCASSLQGLSSYEQYFGPGTRLTVT.